Shown below are 9 T cell receptor beta chains from a single sample sequenced in a study of identical twins. TCRdb reprocessed the 5' RACE reads with MiXCR, giving one entry per CDR3 protein. This sample has some 500,000 distinct CDR3 sequences, with about 14% found just once. A further study also used this sample, focusing on yellow fever vaccine responses in identical twins.

What was sequenced was CD4+ T cells sorted from blood. Receptors originate from a woman under 30 in good health.

This sequence joins TRBV15 and TRBJ1-4; 9 bases align to TRBD1. Germline CDR1 and CDR2: LNHNV and YYDKDF (reference sequence). The CDR3 sequence is 19 residues long. After removal of 0 bases from V and 6 bases from J, the junction contained 14 bases not matched to a gene. CDR3 DNA sequence: TGTGCCACCAGCAGAGAAACTCCGGGACAGGGCATCGGGGATGAAAAACTGTTTTTT. Its translation: CATSRETPGQGIGDEKLFF.

The V and J genes are TRBV5-1 and TRBJ2-1; 15 nucleotides align to TRBD2. The CDR3 length is 16 residues. With V trimmed by 4 bases and J by 9 bases, 8 bases remained unmatched. Germline V lookup: CDR1 SGHRS, CDR2 YFSETQ. The CDR3 loop reads CASSPGLAGGSGEQFF. The CDR3 region has the DNA TGCGCCAGCAGCCCGGGACTAGCGGGAGGTAGTGGTGAGCAGTTCTTC.

The sample holds a few counts of this clonotype. The CDR3 nucleotides read TGTGCCAGCAGCCAAAATAGCGGGGGGCGCACAGATACGCAGTATTTT. It encodes CASSQNSGGRTDTQYF. The chain joins TRBV3-1 to TRBJ2-3; TRBD2 matches at 10 bases. The CDR3 covers 16 residues. After removal of 2 bases from V and 1 base from J, the junction contained 3 bases not matched to a gene. Looked up from germline, CDR1 is LGHDT and CDR2 is YNNKEL (reference sequence).

In this sample, this clonotype turned up a few times. This sequence joins TRBV4-2 and TRBJ2-1, with 10 nucleotides matching TRBD2. The V and J ends lost 3 bases and 5 bases, in that order; junction bases with no gene match: 7. Germline CDR1 LGHNA, CDR2 YNFKEQ. This CDR3 is built from 16 residues. CDR3 residues: CASSHSGTSVHNEQFF. For the CDR3, the DNA is TGTGCCAGCAGCCATTCCGGGACTAGCGTTCACAATGAGCAGTTCTTC.

The chain recombines TRBV7-9 with TRBJ2-5; a weak D match, TRBD1 (5 bases). The germline gives CDR1 SEHNR, CDR2 FQNEAQ (reference sequence). V was pared by 0 bases and J by 5 bases, with 16 bases between. CDR3 length equals 16 residues. The CDR3 sequence: CASSLARQGSWETQYF. The CDR3 bases are TGTGCCAGCAGCTTAGCGCGTCAGGGATCTTGGGAGACCCAGTACTTC.

The table lists this clonotype with many counts. This chain uses TRBV4-3 with TRBJ2-1; D unresolved. From germline, CDR1 is LGHNA and CDR2 YSLEER. Deletions cut 4 bases from V and 5 bases from J, with 6 bases between. CDR3 length: 12 amino acids. CDR3 protein: CASSRADNEQFF. CDR3 DNA sequence: TGCGCCAGCAGCCGAGCCGACAATGAGCAGTTCTTC.

This clonotype was seen more than once but under ten times. This chain joins TRBV10-3 and TRBJ2-3, with TRBD2 matching 12 bases. V shed 5 bases, J shed 3 bases, and the junction held 3 bases outside the gene matches. CDR1 ENHRY and CDR2 SYGVKD come from the germline V gene. The CDR3 runs 15 residues. The DNA of the CDR3 is TGTGCCATCAGTCTAGCGGGGGGGGCTACAGATACGCAGTATTTT. Translated, it gives CAISLAGGATDTQYF.

The table lists this clonotype with a few counts. The chain links TRBV5-6 to TRBJ1-6; weak D call: TRBD1 (5 bases). CDR1 is SGHDT, CDR2 YYEEEE, per germline. Between the trimmed V and J ends, which lost 3 bases and 8 bases, there was a span of 18 bases. This CDR3 has 16 amino acids. This CDR3 reads CASSSRGPNDDSPLHF. The CDR3 DNA reads TGTGCCAGCAGCTCGCGGGGCCCCAACGACGATTCACCCCTCCACTTT.

This clonotype was seen a handful of times. The chain couples TRBV4-2 to TRBJ2-5; no clear D. Germline V gene data show CDR1 as LGHNA and CDR2 as YNFKEQ. The V and J ends lost 1 base and 5 bases respectively, with 5 bases between them. This CDR3 spans 12 amino acids. The CDR3 spells CASSQAPETQYF. The DNA for the CDR3 is TGTGCCAGCAGCCAAGCCCCGGAGACCCAGTACTTC.